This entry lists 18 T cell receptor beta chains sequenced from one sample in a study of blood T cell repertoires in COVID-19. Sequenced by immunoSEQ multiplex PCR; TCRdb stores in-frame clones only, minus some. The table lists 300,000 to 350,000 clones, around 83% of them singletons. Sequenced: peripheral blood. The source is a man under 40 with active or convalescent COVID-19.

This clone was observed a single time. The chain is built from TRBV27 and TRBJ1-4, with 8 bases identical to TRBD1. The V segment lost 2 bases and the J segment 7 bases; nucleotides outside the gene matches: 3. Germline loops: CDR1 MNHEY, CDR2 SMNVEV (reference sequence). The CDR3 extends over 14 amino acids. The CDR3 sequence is CASSLDRGAEKLFF. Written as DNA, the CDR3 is TGTGCCAGCAGTTTAGACAGGGGAGCTGAAAAACTGTTTTTT.

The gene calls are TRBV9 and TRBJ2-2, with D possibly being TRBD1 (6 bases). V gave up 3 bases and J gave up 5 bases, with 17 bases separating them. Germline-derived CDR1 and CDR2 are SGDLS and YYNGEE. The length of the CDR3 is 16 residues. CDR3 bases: TGTGCCAGCAGCGCTACAGGGTGGAGAGGGACCGGGGAGCTGTTTTTT. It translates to CASSATGWRGTGELFF.

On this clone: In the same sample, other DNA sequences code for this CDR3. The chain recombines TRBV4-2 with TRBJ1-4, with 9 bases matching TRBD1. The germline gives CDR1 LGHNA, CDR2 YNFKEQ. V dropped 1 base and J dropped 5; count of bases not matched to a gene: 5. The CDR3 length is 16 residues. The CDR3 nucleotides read TGTGCCAGCAGCCAAGGAACGGGACAGGGCAATGAAAAACTGTTTTTT. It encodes CASSQGTGQGNEKLFF.

The CDR3 region has the DNA TGTGCCAGCTCACCCGGGACTAGCGGGAGTATCAACGAGCAGTACTTC. Translating it yields CASSPGTSGSINEQYF. This rearrangement joins TRBV18 to TRBJ2-7, with 14 bases fitting TRBD2. CDR1 and CDR2 from the germline V gene are KGHSH and LQKENI. This CDR3 is built from 16 residues. With V trimmed by 3 bases and J by 5 bases, 6 bases remained unmatched.

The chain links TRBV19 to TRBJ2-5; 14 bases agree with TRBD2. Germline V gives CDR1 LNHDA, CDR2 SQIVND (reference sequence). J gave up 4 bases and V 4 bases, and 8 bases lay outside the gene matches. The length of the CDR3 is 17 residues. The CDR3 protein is CASSTGTSGRVGETQYF. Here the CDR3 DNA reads TGTGCCAGTAGTACCGGGACTAGCGGGAGAGTTGGAGAGACCCAGTACTTC.

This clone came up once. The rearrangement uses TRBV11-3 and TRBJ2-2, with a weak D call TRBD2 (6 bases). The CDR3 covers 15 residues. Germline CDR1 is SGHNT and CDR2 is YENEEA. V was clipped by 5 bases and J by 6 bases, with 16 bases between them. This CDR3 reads CASSPAAGSPGELFF. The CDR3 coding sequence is TGTGCCAGCAGCCCCGCGGCGGGATCCCCCGGGGAGCTGTTTTTT.

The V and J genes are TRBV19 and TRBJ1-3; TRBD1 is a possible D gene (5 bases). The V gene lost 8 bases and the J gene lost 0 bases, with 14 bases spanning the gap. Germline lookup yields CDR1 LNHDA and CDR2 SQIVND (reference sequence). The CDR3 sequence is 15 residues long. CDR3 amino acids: CASRIRGSSGNTIYF. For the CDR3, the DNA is TGTGCCAGTCGAATACGGGGGAGCTCTGGAAACACCATATATTTT. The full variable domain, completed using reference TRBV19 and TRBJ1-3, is DGGITQSPKYLFRKEGQNVTLSCEQNLNHDAMYWYRQDPGQGLRLIYYSQIVNDFQKGDIAEGYSVSREKKESFPLTVTSAQKNPTAFYLCASRIRGSSGNTIYFGEGSWLTVV.

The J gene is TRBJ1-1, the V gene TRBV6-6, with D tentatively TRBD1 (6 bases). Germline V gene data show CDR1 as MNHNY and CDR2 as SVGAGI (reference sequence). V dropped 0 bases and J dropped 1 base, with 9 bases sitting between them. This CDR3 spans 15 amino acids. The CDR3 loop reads CASSYSRRGNTEAFF. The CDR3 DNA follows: TGTGCCAGCAGTTACTCGCGCAGGGGGAACACTGAAGCTTTCTTT.

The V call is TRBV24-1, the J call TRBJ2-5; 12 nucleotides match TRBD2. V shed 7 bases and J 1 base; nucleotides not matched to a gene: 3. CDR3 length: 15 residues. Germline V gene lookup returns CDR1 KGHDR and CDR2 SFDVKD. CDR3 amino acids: CATSTSGGTQETQYF. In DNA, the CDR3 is TGTGCCACCAGCACTAGCGGGGGGACCCAAGAGACCCAGTACTTC.

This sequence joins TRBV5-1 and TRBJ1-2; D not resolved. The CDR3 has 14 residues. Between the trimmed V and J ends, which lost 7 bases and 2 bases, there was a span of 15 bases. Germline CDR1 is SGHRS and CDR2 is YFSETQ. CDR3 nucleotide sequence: TGCGCCAGCTCGGAGACGTCTGGGAACTATGGCTACACCTTC. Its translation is CASSETSGNYGYTF.

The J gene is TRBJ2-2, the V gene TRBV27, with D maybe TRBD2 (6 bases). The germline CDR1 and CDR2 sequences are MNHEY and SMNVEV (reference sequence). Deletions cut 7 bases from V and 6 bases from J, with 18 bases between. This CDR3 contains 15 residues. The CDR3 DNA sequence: TGTGCCAGCACCTTAAGAGGGTGGGGGGCCGGGGAGCTGTTTTTT. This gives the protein CASTLRGWGAGELFF.

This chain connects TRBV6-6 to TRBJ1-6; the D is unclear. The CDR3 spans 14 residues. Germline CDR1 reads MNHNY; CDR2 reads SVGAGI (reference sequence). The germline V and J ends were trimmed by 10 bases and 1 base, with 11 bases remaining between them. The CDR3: CAIRGSSYNSPLHF. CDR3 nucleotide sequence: TGTGCCATCCGCGGGTCGTCCTATAATTCACCCCTCCACTTT.

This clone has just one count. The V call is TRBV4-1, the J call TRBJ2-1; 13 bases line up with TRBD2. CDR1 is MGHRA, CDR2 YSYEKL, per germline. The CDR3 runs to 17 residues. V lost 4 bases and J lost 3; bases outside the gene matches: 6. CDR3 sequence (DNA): TGCGCCAGCAGCCCAAGGACTAGCGGGAGCGTCTACAATGAGCAGTTCTTC. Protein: CASSPRTSGSVYNEQFF.

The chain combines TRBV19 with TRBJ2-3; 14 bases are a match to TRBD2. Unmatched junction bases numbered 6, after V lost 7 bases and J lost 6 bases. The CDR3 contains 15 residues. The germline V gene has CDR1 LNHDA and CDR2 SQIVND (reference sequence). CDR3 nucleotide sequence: TGTGCCAGTAACAGTGGGACTAGCGGGAGTGATACGCAGTATTTT. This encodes CASNSGTSGSDTQYF. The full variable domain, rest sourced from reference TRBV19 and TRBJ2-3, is DGGITQSPKYLFRKEGQNVTLSCEQNLNHDAMYWYRQDPGQGLRLIYYSQIVNDFQKGDIAEGYSVSREKKESFPLTVTSAQKNPTAFYLCASNSGTSGSDTQYFGPGTRLTVL.

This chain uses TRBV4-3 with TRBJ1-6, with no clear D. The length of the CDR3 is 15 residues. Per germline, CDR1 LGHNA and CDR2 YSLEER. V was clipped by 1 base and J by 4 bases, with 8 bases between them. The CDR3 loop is CASSQGALYNSPLHF. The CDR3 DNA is TGCGCCAGCAGCCAAGGGGCATTGTATAATTCACCCCTCCACTTT.

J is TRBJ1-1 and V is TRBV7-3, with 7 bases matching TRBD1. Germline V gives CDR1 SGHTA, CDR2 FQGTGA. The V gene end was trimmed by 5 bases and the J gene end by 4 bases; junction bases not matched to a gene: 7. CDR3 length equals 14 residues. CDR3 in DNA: TGTGCCAGCAGCCCGACAGGGTTAGGCACTGAAGCTTTCTTT. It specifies CASSPTGLGTEAFF.

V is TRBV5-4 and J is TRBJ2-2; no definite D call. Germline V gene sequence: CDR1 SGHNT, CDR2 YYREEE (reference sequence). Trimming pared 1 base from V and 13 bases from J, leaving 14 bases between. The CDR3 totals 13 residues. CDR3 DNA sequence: TGTGCCAGCAGCTTGAATGTGGGCAGCTGGCTGTTTTTT. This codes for CASSLNVGSWLFF.

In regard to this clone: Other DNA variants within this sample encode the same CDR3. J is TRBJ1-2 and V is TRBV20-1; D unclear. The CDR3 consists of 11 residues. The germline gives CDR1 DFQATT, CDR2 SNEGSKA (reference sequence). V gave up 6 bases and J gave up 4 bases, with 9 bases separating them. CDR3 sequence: CSAPGGYGYTF. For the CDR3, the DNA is TGCAGTGCCCCCGGAGGCTATGGCTACACCTTC.